This T cell receptor beta chain is drawn from a study of cytomegalovirus exposure and HLA in healthy donors. Overall study findings and caveats: Cytomegalovirus association was assigned to 170 or so TCR beta chains. There were a few CMV-associated chains whose specificity for CMV antigens was confirmed in vitro. In the roughly 130 validation repertoires, a later analysis found that first-cohort TCR clusters tended to co-occur.

V lost 6 bases and J lost 9; bases outside the gene matches: 18. The CDR3 loop spans 17 amino acids. Looked up from germline, CDR1 is SGHTA and CDR2 is FQGNSA. An approximately 120-subject validation cohort, separate from the approximately 670-subject first cohort, supplied the donors. The table came from immunoSEQ multiplex PCR; TCRdb's copy has only in-frame clones and leaves some out. Of approximately 97,000 clones in the sample, around 93% were seen once. With regard to this clone: The antigen remains unidentified.

The V and J genes are TRBV7-2 and TRBJ1-4; 8 nucleotides align to TRBD1. The sequenced sample consisted of PBMCs. The sequence came from a woman aged 25 to 39 in good health and CMV-seropositive. CDR3 nucleotides: TGTGCCAGCAGACGCCGTCCCCCGGGACAGGAGGGCCAAAAACTGTTTTTT. Protein sequence: CASRRRPPGQEGQKLFF. Full variable domain (outside the CDR3, taken from reference TRBV7-2 and TRBJ1-4): GAGVSQSPSNKVTEKGKDVELRCDPISGHTALYWYRQSLGQGLEFLIYFQGNSAPDKSGLPSDRFSAERTGGSVSTLTIQRTQQEDSAVYLCASRRRPPGQEGQKLFFGSGTQLSVL.